This TCR beta chain was obtained from a study of early stage breast cancer tumors. Germline assignment: CDR1 SGHAT and CDR2 FQNNGV. The CDR3 runs to 17 residues. With 7 bases clipped from V and 2 bases from J, the junction kept 7 bases outside the gene matches. Produced via immunoSEQ multiplex PCR; TCRdb's table is partial and in-frame only. The sample includes about 24,000 clones, about 70% of them seen just once. This clone was seen more than once but under ten times. This chain links TRBV11-2 with TRBJ2-2; TRBD2 matches at 13 bases. What was sequenced was breast tumor tissue. The receptor was derived from a person aged 55 to 75 with breast cancer. CDR3 residues: CASKGGTSGINTGELFF. In DNA, the CDR3 is TGTGCCAGCAAGGGCGGGACTAGCGGGATCAACACCGGGGAGCTGTTTTTT.